This entry concerns a single T cell receptor (beta chain). Its recognized antigen is unknown. There are no base qualities to consult, and no much larger clone falls within one base. TCRbeta CDR3 regions were amplified from genomic DNA using the immunoSEQ Assay, a bias-controlled multiplex PCR. The authors processed their data as follows. The number of nucleated cells in each sample was estimated from the amplification of reference gene primers within the assay. To quantify the absolute abundance of each unique TCRbeta CDR3 rearrangement, sequence reads were collapsed and filtered. For each sample, productive Simpson clonality was calculated as the square root of Simpson's diversity index over productive rearrangements. The table comes from immuneACCESS by way of TCRdb, which keeps in-frame sequences with V and J called. Part of the clones is missing from these tables; in studies checked, under half for an unresolved V gene and the rest for unknown reasons. V, J and clone size reflect that table, while D and trimming were determined from the DNA. The table for this sample lists 270,000 or so clones; more than 70% of them were counted only once. About 1.2% of the sample goes to the ten largest clones.

Participants in the prospective study were enrolled through a virtual design, were aged roughly 18 to 90 years, and lived in under 25 United States geographic areas. To assign participants to cohorts, the prospective study relied on clinical history that participants themselves reported in a screening survey and a study questionnaire. In the prospective study, whole blood, serum and a nasopharyngeal or oropharyngeal swab were collected from each participant by mobile phlebotomists. Prospective study participants could optionally give additional blood draws and questionnaires over an approximately 2-month period. Blood samples from the prospective study were shipped frozen or at room temperature prior to DNA extraction. This specimen comes from a study of blood T cell repertoires in COVID-19 (dated by TCRdb to the early 2020s). As for the study more broadly: The collaborator samples originated in the United States, Italy and Spain and spanned the acute and convalescent phases of COVID-19. The material from the prospective study consisted of cDNA or gDNA derived from T cells, B-cell-depleted T cells, or PBMCs. The dataset comprised deeply sampled blood TCRbeta repertoires from subjects exposed to, actively infected with, or recovered from COVID-19. The repertoires were released in a freely available public database intended as a resource for research on the immune response to SARS-CoV-2. Samples came from the ongoing ImmuneRACE study (first 160 participants) plus 1,254 subjects from 6 global collaborators. Sample metadata almost always included a de-identified subject ID, COVID-19 status, age in years and sex. Where HLA class I and class II types were available, the types were taken from metadata supplied by the sample provider, not from assay-based typing.

The study at large found these results: How much clinical and demographic metadata was included differed by source and by participant, and the metadata was provided uncurated.

This clonotype originated in a woman aged 40 to 50 with acute COVID-19. The sample comprised PBMCs or T cells enriched from blood (not recorded which).

The nucleotides are TGTGCCAGTAGTATCGGGACTAGCGGGAGTGGAGTTGAGCAGTTCTTC. Its translation is CASSIGTSGSGVEQFF. This chain is built from TRBV19 and TRBJ2-1; TRBD2 agrees with 14 junctional bases. The CDR3 sequence holds 16 residues, the cysteine and phenylalanine included. Only the CDR3 DNA stays, 48 bases, in frame from base 1. CDR1 LNHDA and CDR2 SQIVND were looked up in the germline V gene (reference sequence). Trimming takes 3 bases off V and 9 bases off J; junction bases not matched to a gene: 7.